These T cell receptor beta chains were read from a single sample in a study of T cell responses to AZD1222 COVID-19 vaccine. Method: immunoSEQ multiplex PCR; TCRdb's copy keeps in-frame clones and lacks some. This table has about 110,000 clones, over 90% appearing once. Sequenced material: peripheral blood, taken 28 days after the second AZD1222 dose. These receptors were taken from an adult who received the AZD1222 COVID-19 vaccine. Both conserved end residues are part of each CDR3. A D gene is named only where the DNA matches it firmly. Expanded clones are given a class, and other clones once, few, many or no size at all.

TRBJ2-3	TRBV1	once	13	NA	CTSRARNTDTQYF	TGCACCAGCCGGGCCCGAAATACAGATACGCAGTATTTT
TRBJ1-4	TRBV3-1/TRBV3-2	NA	15	NA	CASSAPEGGNEKLFF	TGTGCCAGCAGCGCCCCGGAGGGCGGGAATGAAAAACTGTTTTTT
TRBJ1-5	TRBV15	NA	14	NA	CATSRGGGARAQHF	TGTGCCACCAGCAGAGGTGGGGGGGCCCGGGCCCAGCATTTT
TRBJ1-3	TRBV30	NA	15	NA	CAWSPLSGYGNTIYF	TGTGCCTGGAGCCCTCTTTCGGGTTATGGAAACACCATATATTTT
TRBJ2-7	TRBV6-5	once	15	TRBD2	CASSSTGTNSYEQYF	TGTGCCAGCAGTTCGACCGGGACTAACTCCTACGAGCAGTACTTC
TRBJ1-3	TRBV5-1	NA	14	NA	CASSSTLQGNTIYF	TGCGCCAGCAGCTCAACCCTACAGGGAAACACCATATATTTT
TRBJ1-2	TRBV28	NA	13	NA	CASRQQGPYGYTF	TGTGCCAGCAGGCAACAGGGACCTTATGGCTACACCTTC
TRBJ1-1	TRBV6-5	NA	12	NA	CAIGRRGTEAFF	TGTGCCATAGGTCGGCGGGGCACTGAAGCTTTCTTT
TRBJ1-4	TRBV7-6	NA	17	NA	CASSLVKGQGGREKLFF	TGTGCCAGCAGCTTAGTGAAGGGGCAAGGCGGGCGAGAAAAACTGTTTTTT
TRBJ1-6	TRBV19	many	16	TRBD1	CASKRDRGEAFSPLHF	TGTGCCAGTAAGCGGGACAGGGGTGAGGCCTTTTCACCCCTCCACTTT
TRBJ1-2	TRBV6-5	NA	13	NA	CASRPTRDGPYTF	TGTGCCAGCAGACCGACCCGGGACGGCCCCTACACCTTC
TRBJ1-1	TRBV7-8	NA	14	NA	CASSPPRGYTEAFF	TGTGCCAGCAGCCCCCCCCGGGGGTACACTGAAGCTTTCTTT
TRBJ2-3	TRBV7-9	NA	18	TRBD2	CASSLSAGGRVGTDTQYF	TGTGCCAGCAGCTTATCGGCGGGGGGACGAGTGGGCACAGATACGCAGTATTTT
TRBJ2-2	TRBV5-4	NA	14	NA	CASSLDRETGELFF	TGTGCCAGCAGCTTGGACAGGGAAACCGGGGAGCTGTTTTTT
TRBJ1-6	TRBV6-4	NA	14	NA	CASLFGTDNSPLHF	TGTGCCAGCCTCTTCGGGACGGATAATTCACCCCTCCACTTT
TRBJ1-6	TRBV6-1	NA	15	TRBD1	CASSEGVTGNSPLHF	TGTGCCAGCAGTGAAGGGGTGACAGGGAATTCACCCCTCCACTTT